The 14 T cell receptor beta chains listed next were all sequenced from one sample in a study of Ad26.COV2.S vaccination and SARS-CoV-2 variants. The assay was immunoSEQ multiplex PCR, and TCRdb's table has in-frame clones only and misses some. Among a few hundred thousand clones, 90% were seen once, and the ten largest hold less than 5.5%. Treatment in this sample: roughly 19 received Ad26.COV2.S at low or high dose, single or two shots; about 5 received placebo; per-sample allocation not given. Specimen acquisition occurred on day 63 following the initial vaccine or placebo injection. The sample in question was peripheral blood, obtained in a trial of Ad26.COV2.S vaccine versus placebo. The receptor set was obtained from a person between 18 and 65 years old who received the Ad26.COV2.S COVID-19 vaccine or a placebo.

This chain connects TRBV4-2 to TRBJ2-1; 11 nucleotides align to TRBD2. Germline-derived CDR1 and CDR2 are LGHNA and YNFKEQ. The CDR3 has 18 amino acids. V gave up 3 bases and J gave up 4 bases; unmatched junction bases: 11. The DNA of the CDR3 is TGTGCCAGCAGCCATGCTGCTCCGGGACTAGCGGTTTACAATGAGCAGTTCTTC. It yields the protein CASSHAAPGLAVYNEQFF.

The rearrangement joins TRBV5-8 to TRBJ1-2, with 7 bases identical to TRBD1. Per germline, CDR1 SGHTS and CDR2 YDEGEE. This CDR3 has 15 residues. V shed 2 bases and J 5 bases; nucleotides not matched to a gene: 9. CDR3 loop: CASSLLGQIKYGYTF. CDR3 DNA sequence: TGTGCCAGCAGCTTACTGGGACAGATTAAATATGGCTACACCTTC.

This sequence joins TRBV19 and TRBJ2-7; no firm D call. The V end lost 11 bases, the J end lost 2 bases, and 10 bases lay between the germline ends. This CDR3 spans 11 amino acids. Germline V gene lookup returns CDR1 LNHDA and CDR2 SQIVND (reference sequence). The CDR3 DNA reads TGTGCCTCGGGTCAGGCCTACGAGCAGTACTTC. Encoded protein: CASGQAYEQYF.

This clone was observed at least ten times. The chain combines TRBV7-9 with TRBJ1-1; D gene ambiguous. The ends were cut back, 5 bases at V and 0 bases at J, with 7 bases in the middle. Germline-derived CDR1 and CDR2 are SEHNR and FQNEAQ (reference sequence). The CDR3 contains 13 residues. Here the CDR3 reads CASSAALNTEAFF. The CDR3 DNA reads TGTGCCAGCAGCGCCGCTCTGAACACTGAAGCTTTCTTT.

The CDR3 protein is CASSFGRGSMNTEAFF. In DNA form, the CDR3 reads TGTGCCAGCAGCTTCGGCAGGGGAAGCATGAACACTGAAGCTTTCTTT. The chain is built from TRBV5-4 and TRBJ1-1; possible D gene TRBD1, 6 bases. The CDR3 extends over 16 amino acids. CDR1 SGHNT and CDR2 YYREEE come from the germline V gene (reference sequence). V was clipped by 2 bases and J by 0 bases, with 14 bases between them. Variable domain in full (rest from reference TRBV5-4 and TRBJ1-1): ETGVTQSPTHLIKTRGQQVTLRCSSQSGHNTVSWYQQALGQGPQFIFQYYREEENGRGNFPPRFSGLQFPNYSSELNVNALELDDSALYLCASSFGRGSMNTEAFFGQGTRLTVV.

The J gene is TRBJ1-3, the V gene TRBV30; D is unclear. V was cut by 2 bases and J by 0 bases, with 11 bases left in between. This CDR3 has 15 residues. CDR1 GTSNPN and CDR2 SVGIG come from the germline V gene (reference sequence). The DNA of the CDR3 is TGTGCCTGGAGTTCCCGCCCGAGCTCTGGAAACACCATATATTTT. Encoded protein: CAWSSRPSSGNTIYF.

CDR3 region: CATSGSTDTQYF. In nucleotides, the CDR3 is TGTGCCACCAGTGGGAGCACAGATACGCAGTATTTT. V is TRBV24-1 and J is TRBJ2-3; D unresolved. Trimming removed 5 bases at V and 0 bases at J, with 2 bases between. The CDR3 is 12 residues long. The germline V gene encodes CDR1 KGHDR and CDR2 SFDVKD.

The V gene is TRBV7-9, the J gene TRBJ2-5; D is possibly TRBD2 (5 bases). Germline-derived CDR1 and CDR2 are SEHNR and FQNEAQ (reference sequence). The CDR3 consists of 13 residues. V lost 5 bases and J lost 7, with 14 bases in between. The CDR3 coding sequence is TGTGCCAGCAGCCTTGATGAGGGCGGGACCCAGTACTTC. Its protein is CASSLDEGGTQYF.

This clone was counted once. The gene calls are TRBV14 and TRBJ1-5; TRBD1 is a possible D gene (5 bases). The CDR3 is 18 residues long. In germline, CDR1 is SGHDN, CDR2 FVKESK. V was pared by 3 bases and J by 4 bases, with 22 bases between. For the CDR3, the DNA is TGTGCCAGCAGCCATTACCCCAGGGCGAATGAGGGTAATCAGCCCCAGCATTTT. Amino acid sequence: CASSHYPRANEGNQPQHF. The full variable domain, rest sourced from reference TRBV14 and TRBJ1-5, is EAGVTQFPSHSVIEKGQTVTLRCDPISGHDNLYWYRRVMGKEIKFLLHFVKESKQDESGMPNNRFLAERTGGTYSTLKVQPAELEDSGVYFCASSHYPRANEGNQPQHFGDGTRLSIL.

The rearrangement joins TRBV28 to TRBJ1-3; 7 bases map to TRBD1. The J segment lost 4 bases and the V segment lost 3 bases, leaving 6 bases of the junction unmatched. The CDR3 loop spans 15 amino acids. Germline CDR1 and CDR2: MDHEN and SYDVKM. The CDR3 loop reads CASSFSDRPGNTIYF. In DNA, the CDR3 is TGTGCCAGCAGTTTTTCGGACAGGCCCGGAAACACCATATATTTT.

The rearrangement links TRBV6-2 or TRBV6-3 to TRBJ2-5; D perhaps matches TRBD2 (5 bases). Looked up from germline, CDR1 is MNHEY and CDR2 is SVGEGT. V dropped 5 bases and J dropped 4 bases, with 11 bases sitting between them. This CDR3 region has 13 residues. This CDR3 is CASSVTRRETQYF. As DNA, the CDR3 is TGTGCCAGCAGTGTCACTAGAAGAGAGACCCAGTACTTC.

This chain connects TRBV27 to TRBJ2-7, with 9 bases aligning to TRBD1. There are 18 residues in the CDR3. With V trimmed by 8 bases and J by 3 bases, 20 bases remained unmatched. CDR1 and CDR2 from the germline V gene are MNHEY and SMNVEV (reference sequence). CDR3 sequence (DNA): TGTGCCAGCCCCGGCTCGGACAGGGGAAAGCGGGAAGTCTACGAGCAGTACTTC. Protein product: CASPGSDRGKREVYEQYF.

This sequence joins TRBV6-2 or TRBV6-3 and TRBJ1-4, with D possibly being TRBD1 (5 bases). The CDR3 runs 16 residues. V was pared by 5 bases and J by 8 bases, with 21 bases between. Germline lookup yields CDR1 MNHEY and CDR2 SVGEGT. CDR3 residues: CASSHRDGPTREKLFF. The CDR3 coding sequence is TGTGCCAGCAGTCACCGGGACGGACCAACTAGGGAAAAACTGTTTTTT.

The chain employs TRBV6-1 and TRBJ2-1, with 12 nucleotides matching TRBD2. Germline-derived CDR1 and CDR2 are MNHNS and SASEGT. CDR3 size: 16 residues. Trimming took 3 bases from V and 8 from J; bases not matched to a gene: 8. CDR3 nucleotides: TGTGCCAGCAGTGAGTGGGGCCGGACTAGCGGGGATGAGCAGTTCTTC. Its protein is CASSEWGRTSGDEQFF.